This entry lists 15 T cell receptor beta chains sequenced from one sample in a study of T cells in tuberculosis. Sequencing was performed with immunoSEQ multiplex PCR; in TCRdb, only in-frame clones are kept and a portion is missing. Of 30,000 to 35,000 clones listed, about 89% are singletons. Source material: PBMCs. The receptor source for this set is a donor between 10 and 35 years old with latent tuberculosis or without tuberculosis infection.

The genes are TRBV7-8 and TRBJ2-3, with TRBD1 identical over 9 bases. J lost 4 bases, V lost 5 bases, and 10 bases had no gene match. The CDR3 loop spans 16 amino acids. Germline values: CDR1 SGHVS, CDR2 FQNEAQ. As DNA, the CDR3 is TGTGCCAGCAGCCCCCTGGACAGGGGTGGGGCAGATACGCAGTATTTT. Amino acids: CASSPLDRGGADTQYF.

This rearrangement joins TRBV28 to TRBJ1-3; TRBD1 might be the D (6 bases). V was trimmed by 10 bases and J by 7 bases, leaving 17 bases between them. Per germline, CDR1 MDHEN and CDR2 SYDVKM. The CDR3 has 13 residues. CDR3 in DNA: TGTGCCACTGCGATGACAGGTCGGAACACCATATATTTT. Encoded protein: CATAMTGRNTIYF. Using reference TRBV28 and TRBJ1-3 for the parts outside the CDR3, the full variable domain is DVKVTQSSRYLVKRTGEKVFLECVQDMDHENMFWYRQDPGLGLRLIYFSYDVKMKEKGDIPEGYSVSREKKERFSLILESASTNQTSMYLCATAMTGRNTIYFGEGSWLTVV.

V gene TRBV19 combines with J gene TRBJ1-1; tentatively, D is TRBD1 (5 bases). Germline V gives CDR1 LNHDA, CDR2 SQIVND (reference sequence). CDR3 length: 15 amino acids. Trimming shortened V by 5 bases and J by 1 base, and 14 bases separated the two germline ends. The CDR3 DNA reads TGTGCCAGTAGTGACCGCGGGGCAGGGAACACTGAAGCTTTCTTT. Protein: CASSDRGAGNTEAFF.

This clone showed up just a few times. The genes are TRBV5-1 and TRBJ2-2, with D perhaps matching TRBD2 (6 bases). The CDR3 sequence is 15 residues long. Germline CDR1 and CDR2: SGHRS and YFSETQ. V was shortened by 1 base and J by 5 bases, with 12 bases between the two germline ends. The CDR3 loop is CASSLPGVRTGELFF. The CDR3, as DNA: TGCGCCAGCAGCTTGCCGGGGGTGAGGACCGGGGAGCTGTTTTTT.

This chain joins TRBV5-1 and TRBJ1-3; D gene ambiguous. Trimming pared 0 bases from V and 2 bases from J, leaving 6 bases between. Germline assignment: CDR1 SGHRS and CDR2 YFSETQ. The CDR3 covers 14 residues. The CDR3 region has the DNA TGCGCCAGCAGCTTGGGTGGCCCTGGAAACACCATATATTTT. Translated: CASSLGGPGNTIYF.

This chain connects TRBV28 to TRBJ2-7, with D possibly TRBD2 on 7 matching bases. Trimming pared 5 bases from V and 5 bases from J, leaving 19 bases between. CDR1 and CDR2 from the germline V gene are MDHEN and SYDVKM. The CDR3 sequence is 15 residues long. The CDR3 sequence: CASSEGGADVDEQYF. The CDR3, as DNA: TGTGCCAGCAGTGAGGGGGGGGCCGATGTCGACGAGCAGTACTTC.

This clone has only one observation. CDR3 DNA sequence: TGCAGCTCCTCGGACAGCGACTATGGCTACACCTTC. This gives the protein CSSSDSDYGYTF. The V call is TRBV29-1, the J call TRBJ1-2, with D possibly matching TRBD1 (6 bases). The germline V gene has CDR1 SQVTM and CDR2 ANQGSEA. CDR3 length: 12 residues. Trimming took off 8 bases at V and 3 bases at J, with 13 bases between the two ends.

CDR3 amino acids: CAWSTGTSGSTDTQYF. CDR3 DNA sequence: TGTGCCTGGAGCACCGGGACTAGCGGTAGCACAGATACGCAGTATTTT. The chain joins TRBV30 to TRBJ2-3; 11 bases line up with TRBD2. The V gene end was trimmed by 3 bases and the J gene end by 0 bases; junction bases not matched to a gene: 5. Germline CDR1 is GTSNPN and CDR2 is SVGIG (reference sequence). The CDR3 totals 16 residues.

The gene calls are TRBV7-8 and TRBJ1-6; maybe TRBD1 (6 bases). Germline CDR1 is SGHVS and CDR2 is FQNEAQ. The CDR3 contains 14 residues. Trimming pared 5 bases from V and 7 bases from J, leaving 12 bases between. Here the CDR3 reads CASSRRGQNSPLHF. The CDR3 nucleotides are TGTGCCAGCAGCCGCCGTGGACAGAATTCACCCCTCCACTTT.

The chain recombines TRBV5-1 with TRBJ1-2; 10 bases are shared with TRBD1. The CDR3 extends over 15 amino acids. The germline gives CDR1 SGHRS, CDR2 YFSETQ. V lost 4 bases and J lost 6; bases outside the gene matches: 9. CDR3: CASSVGRTGGHGYTF. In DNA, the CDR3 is TGCGCCAGCAGCGTAGGAAGGACAGGGGGTCATGGCTACACCTTC.

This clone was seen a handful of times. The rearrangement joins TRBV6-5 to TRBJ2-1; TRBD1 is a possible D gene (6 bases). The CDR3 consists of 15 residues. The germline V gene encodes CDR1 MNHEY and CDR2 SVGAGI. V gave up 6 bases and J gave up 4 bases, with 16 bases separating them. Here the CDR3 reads CASRTQGHQYNEQFF. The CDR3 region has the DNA TGTGCCAGCAGGACCCAGGGACACCAATACAATGAGCAGTTCTTC.

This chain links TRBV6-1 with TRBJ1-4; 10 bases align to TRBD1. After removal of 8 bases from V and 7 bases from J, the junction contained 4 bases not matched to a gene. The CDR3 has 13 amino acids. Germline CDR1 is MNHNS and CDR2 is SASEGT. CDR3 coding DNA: TGTGCCAGCCAGACAGGGGGCATTGAAAAACTGTTTTTT. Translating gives CASQTGGIEKLFF.

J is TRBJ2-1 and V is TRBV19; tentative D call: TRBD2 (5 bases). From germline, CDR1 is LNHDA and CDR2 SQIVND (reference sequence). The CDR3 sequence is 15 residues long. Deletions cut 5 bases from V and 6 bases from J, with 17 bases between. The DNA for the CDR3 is TGTGCCAGTAGTTGGACTTATCTCACGGGCAATGAGCAGTTCTTC. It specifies CASSWTYLTGNEQFF.

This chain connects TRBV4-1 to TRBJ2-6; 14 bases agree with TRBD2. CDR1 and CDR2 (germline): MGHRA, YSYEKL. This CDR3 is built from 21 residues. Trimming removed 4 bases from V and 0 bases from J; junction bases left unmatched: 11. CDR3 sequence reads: CASSPFGTSGGGPSGANVLTF. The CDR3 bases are TGCGCCAGCAGCCCTTTCGGGACTAGCGGGGGAGGGCCCTCTGGGGCCAACGTCCTGACTTTC.

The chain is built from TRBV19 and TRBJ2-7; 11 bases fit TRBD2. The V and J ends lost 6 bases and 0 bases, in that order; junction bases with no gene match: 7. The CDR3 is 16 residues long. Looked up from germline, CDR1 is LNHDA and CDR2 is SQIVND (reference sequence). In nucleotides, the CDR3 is TGTGCCAGTAGCACCCAGGGACTAGCGGACTCCTACGAGCAGTACTTC. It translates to CASSTQGLADSYEQYF. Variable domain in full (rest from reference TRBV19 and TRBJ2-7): DGGITQSPKYLFRKEGQNVTLSCEQNLNHDAMYWYRQDPGQGLRLIYYSQIVNDFQKGDIAEGYSVSREKKESFPLTVTSAQKNPTAFYLCASSTQGLADSYEQYFGPGTRLTVT.